This T cell receptor (beta chain) was sequenced for a study of blood T cell repertoires in COVID-19 (TCRdb year 2020). About the study as a whole: Collaborator samples came from the United States, Italy and Spain and covered acute and convalescent phases of COVID-19. The material from the prospective study consisted of cDNA or gDNA derived from T cells, B-cell-depleted T cells, or PBMCs. Deeply sampled blood TCRbeta repertoires from subjects exposed to, actively infected with, or recovered from COVID-19 were included in the dataset. The repertoires were made available in a free public database intended to serve as a resource for research on the immune response to SARS-CoV-2. The samples were drawn from two sources: the first 160 participants of the ongoing ImmuneRACE study, and over 1,000 subjects contributed by 6 global collaborators. Nearly every sample came with metadata listing a de-identified subject ID, COVID-19 status, age in years and sex. Where available, HLA class I and class II types were taken from metadata supplied by the sample provider and were not determined by assay-based typing.

As for this clone: Its antigen remains undetermined. No quality values exist for individual bases; no much larger clone is one base distant.

From the cysteine up to the phenylalanine, the CDR3 has a length of 15 residues. Here the CDR3 DNA is all that survives: 45 bases in frame from base 1. CDR1 and CDR2, looked up from the germline V gene, are KGHSH and LQKENI. The V end gives up 0 bases and the J end 8 bases, leaving 5 bases in the junction not matched to a gene. Here is what the overall study found, with its caveats: Clinical and demographic metadata were provided uncurated, with the amount varying by source and participant.

TCRbeta CDR3 regions were amplified from genomic DNA using the immunoSEQ Assay, a bias-controlled multiplex PCR. The paper's data handling went like this. Nucleated cell counts per sample were estimated from amplification of reference gene primers within the assay. Sequence reads were collapsed and filtered to measure the absolute abundance of every unique TCRbeta CDR3 rearrangement. Productive Simpson clonality was computed per sample as the square root of Simpson's diversity index over productive rearrangements. TCRdb holds this immuneACCESS table with in-frame rearrangements only. Some clones are missing; in checked studies, unresolved V genes explain under half, and the rest has no known cause. V and J calls and clone size are as listed in that table; D and trimming were resolved from the DNA. For this sample the table gives some 240,000 clones, of which 75% to 90% were detected only once. Over 10% of the sample lies in the top ten.

Each collaborating institution followed its own protocols to collect whole blood in K2EDTA tubes. For TCRbeta analysis, collaborators shipped samples in one of three forms: frozen whole blood, isolated PBMCs, or DNA extracted from either of those sample types. The receptor chain draws on TRBV18 and TRBJ1-2; TRBD1 matches 11 bases in the middle. The source is an older woman with active or convalescent COVID-19. The sequencing sample was made of peripheral blood. The CDR3 corresponds to CASSPPGTGGNGYTF. The nucleotides read TGTGCCAGCTCACCACCGGGGACAGGGGGTAACGGCTACACCTTC.